This T cell receptor beta chain was found in a study of vaccination effects on CD4 cells after COVID-19. Whole-study results and caveats: Substantial clonal contraction characterized both infection- and vaccine-induced clones late after vaccination.

Antigen-specific CD4+ T cells were first expanded with viral peptide pools by the ViraFEST assay and only then sequenced. It was after approximately 11 days of culture that CD4+ T cells were isolated. The vaccine recipients had no prior SARS-CoV-2 infection, with negative nucleocapsid antibodies. Wells each received 2 million to 2.5 million PBMC, cultured with roughly 9.4 IU/ml IL-2 and about 10 ug/ml peptides. The CDR3 has 17 residues. Trimming took off 2 bases at V and 0 bases at J, with 15 bases between the two ends. Germline V lookup: CDR1 SGDLS, CDR2 YYNGEE. The table lists this clone with a few counts. Its target is not known. Measured with immunoSEQ multiplex PCR; TCRdb has only the in-frame clones, and not every one. The data show approximately 44,000 clones, under 75% seen once.

The sample in question was CD4+ T cells from PBMCs cultured with HCoV-OC43 spike peptides, obtained before COVID-19 vaccination. Subset noted: HCoV-OC43 spike overlapping peptide pool stimulation. This sequence originates from a human donor who received a COVID-19 vaccine. V is TRBV9 and J is TRBJ2-1, with D tentatively TRBD2 (6 bases). The CDR3 loop reads CASSVGSGGNSYNEQFF. CDR3 in DNA: TGTGCCAGCAGCGTGGGGAGTGGGGGGAACTCCTACAATGAGCAGTTCTTC.